The 9 T cell receptor beta chains reported below all come from one sample, sequenced in a study of blood T cell repertoires in COVID-19. Sequencing was performed with immunoSEQ multiplex PCR; in TCRdb, only in-frame clones are kept and a portion is missing. The sample lists 300,000 to 450,000 clones; about 88% were seen once. The sequenced material came from peripheral blood. These receptors were obtained from a human donor in a cohort sampled during active COVID-19.

The rearrangement uses TRBV7-3 and TRBJ1-1, with a possible D match to TRBD1 (5 bases). The CDR3 loop spans 13 amino acids. Germline V lookup: CDR1 SGHTA, CDR2 FQGTGA. The V end lost 4 bases, the J end lost 5 bases, and 11 bases lay between the germline ends. CDR3: CASSSQGFTEAFF. CDR3 in DNA: TGTGCCAGCAGCTCTCAGGGTTTTACTGAAGCTTTCTTT.

This clone has a single count. The rearrangement links TRBV7-2 to TRBJ2-3, with D possibly being TRBD1 (5 bases). In germline, CDR1 is SGHTA, CDR2 FQGNSA. The CDR3 is 14 amino acids. V was clipped by 1 base and J by 5 bases, with 10 bases between them. CDR3 in DNA: TGTGCCAGCAGCTTAGGTATAGGGGTAGATACGCAGTATTTT. Translating it yields CASSLGIGVDTQYF.

The rearrangement links TRBV7-3 to TRBJ2-3; 9 bases line up with TRBD2. V was clipped by 4 bases and J by 0 bases; unmatched bases: 2. Per the germline V gene, CDR1 is SGHTA and CDR2 is FQGTGA. The length of the CDR3 is 15 residues. CDR3 loop: CASSSLAGSTDTQYF. CDR3 coding DNA: TGTGCCAGCAGCTCGCTAGCGGGGAGCACAGATACGCAGTATTTT.

V and J are TRBV6-5 and TRBJ1-1, with TRBD1 as a possible D gene (6 bases). The V end lost 6 bases, the J end lost 5 bases, and 19 bases lay between the germline ends. Germline-derived CDR1 and CDR2 are MNHEY and SVGAGI. This CDR3 is built from 15 residues. The CDR3 spells CASSMAGGGGTEAFF. In DNA, the CDR3 is TGTGCCAGCAGCATGGCGGGAGGGGGGGGGACTGAAGCTTTCTTT.

The rearrangement uses TRBV19 and TRBJ2-1; D is uncertain. Germline values: CDR1 LNHDA, CDR2 SQIVND (reference sequence). V was cut by 5 bases and J by 7 bases, with 12 bases left in between. This CDR3 contains 13 residues. The CDR3, as DNA: TGTGCCAGTAGTGAAAATCTCCGGAATGAGCAGTTCTTC. Its translation is CASSENLRNEQFF.

The chain employs TRBV19 and TRBJ1-5; no reliable D call. The germline V gene encodes CDR1 LNHDA and CDR2 SQIVND (reference sequence). V lost 3 bases and J 5 bases, leaving 14 bases between the germline ends. The CDR3 runs 15 residues. As DNA, the CDR3 is TGTGCCAGTAGTATTGTACTGAGAACCGATCAGCCCCAGCATTTT. It is translated as CASSIVLRTDQPQHF.

The chain couples TRBV11-1 to TRBJ2-2; TRBD1 matches at 8 bases. This CDR3 contains 15 residues. Germline trimming cut 5 bases from V and 5 bases from J; bases unmatched to any gene: 7. Germline CDR1 is SGHAT and CDR2 is FQDESV (reference sequence). The CDR3: CASSLGQGVTGELFF. CDR3 coding DNA: TGTGCCAGCAGCCTCGGACAGGGTGTAACCGGGGAGCTGTTTTTT.

This clone was seen once. In DNA, the CDR3 is TGTGCCAGCAGCCTCCACCCGGGACTAGACCGCACAGATACGCAGTATTTT. Its protein is CASSLHPGLDRTDTQYF. The chain uses TRBV11-2 and TRBJ2-3; 8 nucleotides line up with TRBD2. This CDR3 has 17 amino acids. From germline, CDR1 is SGHAT and CDR2 FQNNGV. V gave up 5 bases and J gave up 1 base; unmatched junction bases: 11.

The chain couples TRBV27 to TRBJ2-2, with 10 bases that match TRBD2. The ends lost 3 bases at V and 2 bases at J; junction bases unmatched: 9. Germline lookup yields CDR1 MNHEY and CDR2 SMNVEV (reference sequence). CDR3 size: 18 residues. CDR3 nucleotides: TGTGCCAGCAGTTTTGGGCTAGCGGGAGTTGGAAACACCGGGGAGCTGTTTTTT. This sequence encodes CASSFGLAGVGNTGELFF.